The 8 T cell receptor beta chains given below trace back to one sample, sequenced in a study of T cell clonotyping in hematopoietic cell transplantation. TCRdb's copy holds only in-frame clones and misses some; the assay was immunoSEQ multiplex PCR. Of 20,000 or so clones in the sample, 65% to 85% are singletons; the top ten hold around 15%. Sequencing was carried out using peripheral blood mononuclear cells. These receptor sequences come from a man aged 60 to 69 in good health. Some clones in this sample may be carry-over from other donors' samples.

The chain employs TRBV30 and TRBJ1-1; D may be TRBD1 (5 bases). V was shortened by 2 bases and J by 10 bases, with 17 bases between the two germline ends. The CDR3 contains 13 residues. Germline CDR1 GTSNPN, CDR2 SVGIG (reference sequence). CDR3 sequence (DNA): TGTGCCTGGAGTCGAGGAGGGACGGGTAGAGCTTTCTTT. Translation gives CAWSRGGTGRAFF.

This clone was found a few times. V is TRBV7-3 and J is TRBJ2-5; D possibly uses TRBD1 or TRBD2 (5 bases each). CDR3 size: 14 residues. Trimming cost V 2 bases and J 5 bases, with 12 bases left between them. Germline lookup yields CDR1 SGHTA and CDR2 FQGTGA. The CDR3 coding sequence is TGTGCCAGCAGCTTATTTGGGGGACGGGAGACCCAGTACTTC. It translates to CASSLFGGRETQYF. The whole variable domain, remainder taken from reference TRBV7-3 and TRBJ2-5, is GAGVSQTPSNKVTEKGKYVELRCDPISGHTALYWYRQSLGQGPEFLIYFQGTGAADDSGLPNDRFFAVRPEGSVSTLKIQRTERGDSAVYLCASSLFGGRETQYFGPGTRLLVL.

The CDR3 loop is CASSEQGVPSGNTIYF. In DNA, the CDR3 is TGTGCCAGCAGTGAACAGGGGGTCCCCTCTGGAAACACCATATATTTT. The chain is built from TRBV28 and TRBJ1-3; 8 positions agree with TRBD1. Germline V gene data show CDR1 as MDHEN and CDR2 as SYDVKM. V was clipped by 5 bases and J by 0 bases; unmatched bases: 6. There are 16 residues in the CDR3.

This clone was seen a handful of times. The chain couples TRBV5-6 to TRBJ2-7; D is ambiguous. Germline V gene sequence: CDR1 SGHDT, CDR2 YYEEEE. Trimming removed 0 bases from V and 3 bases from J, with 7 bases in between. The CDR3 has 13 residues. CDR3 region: CASSLGGHYEQYF. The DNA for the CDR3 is TGTGCCAGCAGCTTGGGCGGTCACTACGAGCAGTACTTC.

As DNA, the CDR3 is TGTGCCATACAGGTGACCACGCGAGGTAATGAAAAACTGTTTTTT. Translating it yields CAIQVTTRGNEKLFF. The gene calls are TRBV28 and TRBJ1-4; weak D call: TRBD1 (5 bases). Trimming removed 10 bases from V and 4 bases from J, with 19 bases in between. Germline CDR1 and CDR2: MDHEN and SYDVKM. The CDR3 has 15 residues.

The CDR3 nucleotides read TGCGCCAGCAGCCAAGGTTCCTCCGGGACTAGCGTATACTACGAGCAGTACTTC. This translates into CASSQGSSGTSVYYEQYF. This sequence joins TRBV4-3 and TRBJ2-7; TRBD2 aligns across 10 bases. This CDR3 is built from 18 residues. CDR1 and CDR2 (germline): LGHNA, YSLEER. V dropped 1 base and J dropped 3; count of bases not matched to a gene: 12.

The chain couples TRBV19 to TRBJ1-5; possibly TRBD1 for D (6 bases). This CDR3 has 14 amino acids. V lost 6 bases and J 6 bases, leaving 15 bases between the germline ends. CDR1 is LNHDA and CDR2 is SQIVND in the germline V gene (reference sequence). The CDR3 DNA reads TGTGCCAGTAGCATCCGGGACATAGTTCAGCCCCAGCATTTT. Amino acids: CASSIRDIVQPQHF.

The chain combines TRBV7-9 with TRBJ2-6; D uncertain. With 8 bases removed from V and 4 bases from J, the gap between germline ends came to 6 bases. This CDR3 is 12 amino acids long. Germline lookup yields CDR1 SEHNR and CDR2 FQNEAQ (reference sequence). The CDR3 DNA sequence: TGTGCCAGCGGTCCAGGGGCCAACGTCCTGACTTTC. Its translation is CASGPGANVLTF.